This passage covers 29 T cell receptor beta chains from one sample sequenced in a study of shared clonotypes between healthy human individuals. The table came from immunoSEQ multiplex PCR; TCRdb's copy has only in-frame clones and leaves some out. Seen here are around 2.5 million clones, 93% observed once, and the top ten hold roughly 0.36%. Sequencing input: naive CD4+ T cells from PBMCs. Documented subset: CD45RA+ positively selected. The receptor source for this set is a man younger than 35 in good health. Some clones in this sample may be carry-over from other donors' samples.

J is TRBJ2-3 and V is TRBV28; 8 positions match TRBD1. The CDR3 is 16 residues long. The germline V gene has CDR1 MDHEN and CDR2 SYDVKM. V lost 8 bases to trimming and J lost 3 bases; unmatched junction nucleotides: 13. CDR3 amino acids: CASDPLGQGGTDTQYF. The CDR3 coding sequence is TGTGCCAGCGACCCATTAGGACAGGGAGGAACAGATACGCAGTATTTT. Full variable domain (outside the CDR3, taken from reference TRBV28 and TRBJ2-3): DVKVTQSSRYLVKRTGEKVFLECVQDMDHENMFWYRQDPGLGLRLIYFSYDVKMKEKGDIPEGYSVSREKKERFSLILESASTNQTSMYLCASDPLGQGGTDTQYFGPGTRLTVL.

The V and J genes are TRBV7-2 and TRBJ2-7, with 7 positions matching TRBD1. In germline, CDR1 is SGHTA, CDR2 FQGNSA. V was clipped by 2 bases and J by 2 bases; unmatched bases: 9. The CDR3 consists of 16 residues. DNA for the CDR3: TGTGCCAGCAGCTTAAGGGGGCAGGGCAGTCCCTACGAGCAGTACTTC. It codes for CASSLRGQGSPYEQYF.

The rearrangement links TRBV21-1 to TRBJ2-5. TRBV21-1 is assigned pseudogene status. CDR3 length equals 15 residues. The CDR3 nucleotides are TGTGCCAGCAGCAAAGGTGGTTGGGGGGCAGAGACCCAGTACTTC. Its translation is CASSKGGWGAETQYF.

The rearrangement joins TRBV5-1 to TRBJ2-7, with 8 bases identical to TRBD1. The germline V gene has CDR1 SGHRS and CDR2 YFSETQ. With 6 bases clipped from V and 5 bases from J, the junction kept 7 bases outside the gene matches. The CDR3 extends over 13 amino acids. CDR3 residues: CASTGQGFNEQYF. The DNA for the CDR3 is TGCGCCAGCACAGGACAGGGATTTAACGAGCAGTACTTC.

About this clone itself: At the DNA level, this CDR3 is encoded by other sequences in the same sample as well. The rearrangement joins TRBV7-2 to TRBJ2-6; no definite D call. Germline CDR1 and CDR2: SGHTA and FQGNSA. There are 14 residues in the CDR3. Trimming stripped 4 bases from V and 1 base from J, with 5 bases between. The CDR3, as DNA: TGTGCCAGCAGCTCCAGGTCTGGGGCCAACGTCCTGACTTTC. Encoded protein: CASSSRSGANVLTF.

This rearrangement joins TRBV5-1 to TRBJ2-2; TRBD1 matches 7 bases. CDR3 length: 16 amino acids. Germline lookup yields CDR1 SGHRS and CDR2 YFSETQ. With 4 bases clipped from V and 4 bases from J, the junction kept 10 bases outside the gene matches. The CDR3 coding sequence is TGCGCCAGCAGCCGATCCGGGACAGCGATCACCGGGGAGCTGTTTTTT. It codes for CASSRSGTAITGELFF.

A word on this clone: At the DNA level, this CDR3 is encoded by other sequences in the same sample as well. The rearrangement uses TRBV9 and TRBJ1-2; 9 nucleotides agree with TRBD1. The CDR3 loop spans 14 amino acids. Looked up from germline, CDR1 is SGDLS and CDR2 is YYNGEE. V was pared by 4 bases and J by 3 bases, with 4 bases of the junction left unmatched. DNA for the CDR3: TGTGCCAGCAGCCCGGGACAGGGTGACTATGGCTACACCTTC. Amino acid sequence: CASSPGQGDYGYTF. Looking up the rest from reference TRBV9 and TRBJ1-2 gives the full variable domain: DSGVTQTPKHLITATGQRVTLRCSPRSGDLSVYWYQQSLDQGLQFLIQYYNGEERAKGNILERFSAQQFPDLHSELNLSSLELGDSALYFCASSPGQGDYGYTFGSGTRLTVV.

This chain joins TRBV5-8 and TRBJ2-7; D possibly uses TRBD1 or TRBD2 (6 bases each). Trimming pared 3 bases from V and 6 bases from J, leaving 19 bases between. The germline V gene has CDR1 SGHTS and CDR2 YDEGEE. The CDR3 totals 15 residues. Here the CDR3 reads CASSWRGRTAVEQYF. The CDR3 coding sequence is TGTGCCAGCAGCTGGAGGGGGAGGACAGCCGTCGAGCAGTACTTC.

The V and J genes are TRBV7-9 and TRBJ1-1; tentative D call: TRBD1 (6 bases). Germline CDR1 reads SEHNR; CDR2 reads FQNEAQ (reference sequence). The length of the CDR3 is 14 residues. Deletions cut 2 bases from V and 10 bases from J, with 17 bases between. DNA of the CDR3: TGTGCCAGCAGCTTATCGTTCTTGGGACACGGAGCTTTCTTT. It encodes CASSLSFLGHGAFF.

The rearrangement links TRBV28 to TRBJ1-2, with TRBD1 matching 8 bases. CDR1 is MDHEN and CDR2 is SYDVKM in the germline V gene. This CDR3 region has 14 residues. V lost 3 bases and J lost 4; bases outside the gene matches: 4. The CDR3 protein is CASSFLQGGYGYTF. CDR3 DNA sequence: TGTGCCAGCAGTTTCTTACAGGGGGGCTATGGCTACACCTTC.

The V and J genes are TRBV11-2 and TRBJ2-4; the D gene is possibly TRBD1 (6 bases). Germline assignment: CDR1 SGHAT and CDR2 FQNNGV. This CDR3 is built from 17 residues. Trimming took off 4 bases at V and 7 bases at J, with 23 bases between the two ends. The CDR3 sequence is CASSSQRGTDSRNIQYF. The CDR3 nucleotides are TGTGCCAGCAGCTCCCAACGGGGAACGGACAGCCGCAACATTCAGTACTTC.

The chain has TRBV18 and TRBJ1-2; TRBD1 aligns across 8 bases. The germline CDR1 and CDR2 sequences are KGHSH and LQKENI. The CDR3 is made up of 14 amino acids. The ends lost 3 bases at V and 3 bases at J; junction bases unmatched: 3. The CDR3 sequence is CASSPDRDYYGYTF. CDR3 bases: TGTGCCAGCTCACCGGACAGGGACTACTATGGCTACACCTTC.

The chain has TRBV27 and TRBJ1-2, with TRBD1 matching 8 bases. Per the germline V gene, CDR1 is MNHEY and CDR2 is SMNVEV (reference sequence). The CDR3 is made up of 13 amino acids. With 5 bases clipped from V and 8 bases from J, the junction kept 7 bases outside the gene matches. CDR3 residues: CASSLRDRLGYTF. In nucleotides, the CDR3 is TGTGCCAGCAGTCTCCGGGACAGGTTAGGCTACACCTTC.

As for this clone: This sample includes further DNA sequences coding for the same CDR3. V usage is TRBV28 and J usage is TRBJ1-5; TRBD1 agrees at 7 bases. This CDR3 is 14 amino acids long. Germline-derived CDR1 and CDR2 are MDHEN and SYDVKM. After removal of 4 bases from V and 3 bases from J, the junction contained 3 bases not matched to a gene. CDR3 DNA: TGTGCCAGCAGTTCAGGACAGGTCAATCAGCCCCAGCATTTT. Translating gives CASSSGQVNQPQHF. The full variable domain, in which reference TRBV28 and TRBJ1-5 provide the parts outside the CDR3, is DVKVTQSSRYLVKRTGEKVFLECVQDMDHENMFWYRQDPGLGLRLIYFSYDVKMKEKGDIPEGYSVSREKKERFSLILESASTNQTSMYLCASSSGQVNQPQHFGDGTRLSIL.

Here the CDR3 DNA reads TGTGCCAGCAGTTACCAAGGGACAGGGGGAGATACGCAGTATTTT. Translated, it gives CASSYQGTGGDTQYF. The V call is TRBV6-5, the J call TRBJ2-3; 11 nucleotides match TRBD1. This CDR3 comprises 15 residues. Per germline, CDR1 MNHEY and CDR2 SVGAGI. Unmatched junction bases numbered 3, after V lost 2 bases and J lost 5 bases.

The table lists this clone with a few counts. The J gene is TRBJ1-5, the V gene TRBV6-1; D is unclear. Trimming stripped 10 bases from V and 3 bases from J, with 10 bases between. There are 12 residues in the CDR3. CDR1 is MNHNS and CDR2 is SASEGT in the germline V gene. The CDR3 loop is CATSEYNQPQHF. The CDR3 DNA sequence: TGTGCCACCTCAGAATACAATCAGCCCCAGCATTTT.

The rearrangement joins TRBV6-4 to TRBJ2-7; D uncertain. With 0 bases removed from V and 2 bases from J, the gap between germline ends came to 5 bases. Germline V gene data show CDR1 as MRHNA and CDR2 as SNTAGT. The CDR3 contains 13 residues. Here the CDR3 reads CASSDSETYEQYF. The CDR3 bases are TGTGCCAGCAGTGACTCGGAGACCTACGAGCAGTACTTC.

V is TRBV5-1 and J is TRBJ1-5; D is unclear. The CDR3 extends over 14 amino acids. CDR1 and CDR2 (germline): SGHRS, YFSETQ. Trimming removed 1 base from V and 7 bases from J, with 12 bases in between. The CDR3 nucleotides are TGCGCCAGCAGCTTGTTAGGGTTTGACCAGCCCCAGCATTTT. Translating it yields CASSLLGFDQPQHF.

For this clone: In the same sample, other DNA sequences code for this CDR3. The chain combines TRBV5-1 with TRBJ1-5; D gene ambiguous. The ends were cut back, 0 bases at V and 0 bases at J, with 7 bases in the middle. CDR3 length: 15 amino acids. The germline V gene encodes CDR1 SGHRS and CDR2 YFSETQ. The DNA for the CDR3 is TGCGCCAGCAGCTTGGACAGCTATAGCAATCAGCCCCAGCATTTT. Protein: CASSLDSYSNQPQHF. The full variable domain, rest sourced from reference TRBV5-1 and TRBJ1-5, is KAGVTQTPRYLIKTRGQQVTLSCSPISGHRSVSWYQQTPGQGLQFLFEYFSETQRNKGNFPGRFSGRQFSNSRSEMNVSTLELGDSALYLCASSLDSYSNQPQHFGDGTRLSIL.

This clone was seen only once. V usage is TRBV28 and J usage is TRBJ2-3, with 7 bases matching TRBD2. V dropped 5 bases and J dropped 0; count of bases not matched to a gene: 14. This CDR3 comprises 18 residues. Germline loops: CDR1 MDHEN, CDR2 SYDVKM. Here the CDR3 reads CASSPGGSGYSSTDTQYF. In DNA form, the CDR3 reads TGTGCCAGCAGTCCCGGGGGGAGCGGGTATTCTAGCACAGATACGCAGTATTTT.

The rearrangement joins TRBV6-5 to TRBJ1-4; the D is unclear. Looked up from germline, CDR1 is MNHEY and CDR2 is SVGAGI. The CDR3 has 15 amino acids. V lost 5 bases and J 0 bases, leaving 10 bases between the germline ends. The CDR3 DNA is TGTGCCAGCAGTAACCTGGGTGCAACTAATGAAAAACTGTTTTTT. Protein sequence: CASSNLGATNEKLFF.

The chain recombines TRBV25-1 with TRBJ2-7, with TRBD1 matching over 8 bases. The germline CDR1 and CDR2 sequences are MGHDK and SYGVNS. The trim removed 2 bases at V and 2 bases at J, leaving 5 bases unmatched. The CDR3 runs to 15 residues. The CDR3 reads CASSEGTGPAYEQYF. For the CDR3, the DNA is TGTGCCAGCAGTGAAGGGACAGGACCTGCCTACGAGCAGTACTTC.

The V and J genes are TRBV6-1 and TRBJ2-5, with unresolved D. Trimming took off 4 bases at V and 4 bases at J, with 7 bases between the two ends. Per germline, CDR1 MNHNS and CDR2 SASEGT. This CDR3 spans 12 amino acids. The CDR3 sequence: CASSASLETQYF. The CDR3 bases are TGTGCCAGCAGTGCATCGTTAGAGACCCAGTACTTC.

This clone has a single count. This chain uses TRBV5-4 with TRBJ1-1; weak D call: TRBD1 (6 bases). Between the trimmed V and J ends, which lost 0 bases and 7 bases, there was a span of 13 bases. Germline CDR1 is SGHNT and CDR2 is YYREEE (reference sequence). This CDR3 region has 14 residues. CDR3 amino acids: CASSLDRVGIEAFF. DNA of the CDR3: TGTGCCAGCAGCTTGGACAGGGTAGGGATTGAAGCTTTCTTT.

The CDR3 sequence: CASSSDSLAKNIQYF. CDR3 nucleotides: TGTGCCAGCAGCTCCGACAGCCTAGCCAAAAACATTCAGTACTTC. This chain joins TRBV7-9 and TRBJ2-4; D may be TRBD1 (5 bases). The germline gives CDR1 SEHNR, CDR2 FQNEAQ (reference sequence). Trimming left V 4 bases short and J 0 bases short, with 10 bases between. The CDR3 consists of 15 residues.

On this clone itself: The sample has other DNA sequences that encode this CDR3 too. The chain recombines TRBV28 with TRBJ1-1, with 8 positions matching TRBD1. Germline lookup yields CDR1 MDHEN and CDR2 SYDVKM. V was clipped by 2 bases and J by 1 base; unmatched bases: 0. The CDR3 is 14 residues long. The CDR3 DNA sequence: TGTGCCAGCAGTTTAGGGACAGGGAACACTGAAGCTTTCTTT. Translated, it gives CASSLGTGNTEAFF.

The CDR3 loop reads CAWSLASGYNEQFF. The CDR3 DNA reads as TGTGCCTGGAGCCTCGCTAGCGGGTACAATGAGCAGTTCTTC. The chain is built from TRBV30 and TRBJ2-1; 8 bases fit TRBD2. CDR1 and CDR2 (germline): GTSNPN, SVGIG (reference sequence). Unmatched junction bases numbered 5, after V lost 3 bases and J lost 4 bases. This CDR3 has 14 residues.

This chain connects TRBV2 to TRBJ1-5; D is perhaps TRBD1 (5 bases). V was cut by 5 bases and J by 4 bases, with 15 bases left in between. This CDR3 region has 15 residues. CDR1 and CDR2 (germline): SNHLY, FYNNEI. CDR3 nucleotides: TGTGCCAGCAGTCCGGGACTTCGATTTAATCAGCCCCAGCATTTT. It is translated as CASSPGLRFNQPQHF.

The V gene is TRBV6-1, the J gene TRBJ2-3, with 10 bases identical to TRBD1. J lost 0 bases, V lost 4 bases, and 4 bases had no gene match. Looked up from germline, CDR1 is MNHNS and CDR2 is SASEGT. CDR3 length equals 16 residues. This chain's CDR3 is CASSARQGASTDTQYF. CDR3 DNA sequence: TGTGCCAGCAGTGCTCGACAGGGGGCTAGCACAGATACGCAGTATTTT.